The 26 T cell receptor beta chains below all came from one sample that was sequenced in a study of cytomegalovirus exposure and HLA in healthy donors. Data came from immunoSEQ multiplex PCR; TCRdb stores just in-frame clones and leaves some out. The profile shows 300,000 to 450,000 clones, approximately 90% of them singletons. Sequenced: PBMCs. These receptors were obtained from a woman younger than 35 in good health and CMV-seronegative.

The V call is TRBV28, the J call TRBJ2-7, with a weak D call TRBD1 (6 bases). This CDR3 region has 14 residues. Between the trimmed V and J ends, which lost 3 bases and 5 bases, there was a span of 14 bases. Germline-derived CDR1 and CDR2 are MDHEN and SYDVKM. CDR3 DNA: TGTGCCAGCAGTTTCGGGACATACCCTGACGAGCAGTACTTC. It specifies CASSFGTYPDEQYF.

The chain links TRBV2 to TRBJ1-6, with D possibly being TRBD1 (5 bases). The germline V gene encodes CDR1 SNHLY and CDR2 FYNNEI. Deletions cut 3 bases from V and 1 base from J, with 13 bases between. CDR3 size: 17 residues. CDR3 sequence: CASSDRAMGSYNSPLHF. DNA for the CDR3: TGTGCCAGCAGTGACAGGGCGATGGGGTCCTATAATTCACCCCTCCACTTT.

The chain combines TRBV7-6 with TRBJ2-7; unclear D gene. This CDR3 is 13 amino acids long. Germline assignment: CDR1 SGHVS and CDR2 FNYEAQ. V lost 5 bases and J lost 3, with 11 bases in between. The CDR3 nucleotides are TGTGCCAGCAGCCCAAACTCTAACTACGAGCAGTACTTC. It codes for CASSPNSNYEQYF.

The chain employs TRBV2 and TRBJ1-5; D perhaps matches TRBD1 (6 bases). Germline V gene lookup returns CDR1 SNHLY and CDR2 FYNNEI. This CDR3 spans 16 amino acids. The V gene lost 2 bases and the J gene lost 3 bases, with 14 bases spanning the gap. The CDR3 DNA reads TGTGCCAGCAGTGAAAGGGTGGGGGGGGCCAATCAGCCCCAGCATTTT. The encoded protein is CASSERVGGANQPQHF.

The chain has TRBV28 and TRBJ1-5, with D possibly TRBD1 on 6 matching bases. The CDR3 has 16 residues. V lost 4 bases to trimming and J lost 3 bases, with 16 bases between them. CDR1 and CDR2 from the germline V gene are MDHEN and SYDVKM. The CDR3: CASSSFRGAINQPQHF. The CDR3 region has the DNA TGTGCCAGCAGTTCCTTCCGGGGGGCGATCAATCAGCCCCAGCATTTT.

V gene TRBV5-1 combines with J gene TRBJ2-6; D remains ambiguous. The V and J ends lost 0 bases and 12 bases respectively, with 13 bases between them. This CDR3 contains 14 residues. From germline, CDR1 is SGHRS and CDR2 YFSETQ. CDR3: CASSLDPGTSVLTF. The CDR3 bases are TGCGCCAGCAGCTTGGATCCGGGTACATCCGTCCTGACTTTC.

The V and J genes are TRBV6-5 and TRBJ2-7; TRBD1 might be the D (6 bases). Germline CDR1 MNHEY, CDR2 SVGAGI. The CDR3 runs to 15 residues. V was clipped by 7 bases and J by 0 bases, with 16 bases between them. Here the CDR3 DNA reads TGTGCCAGCACCGACGCCCCGGACAGCTCCTACGAGCAGTACTTC. Translating gives CASTDAPDSSYEQYF.

This chain connects TRBV2 to TRBJ1-5; D perhaps matches TRBD1 (5 bases). CDR3 length: 15 residues. The germline gives CDR1 SNHLY, CDR2 FYNNEI. Trimming cost V 6 bases and J 5 bases, with 17 bases left between them. The CDR3 nucleotides are TGTGCCAGCAGGCGAGACAGCTCTGCTGATCAGCCCCAGCATTTT. Translating gives CASRRDSSADQPQHF.

The V gene is TRBV6-6, the J gene TRBJ2-5; 11 bases fit TRBD2. V gave up 2 bases and J gave up 5 bases; unmatched junction bases: 7. CDR3 length equals 16 residues. Germline CDR1 MNHNY, CDR2 SVGAGI (reference sequence). CDR3 nucleotides: TGTGCCAGCAGTTACCCTGGAGTAGCGGGGGGGGAGACCCAGTACTTC. Amino acids: CASSYPGVAGGETQYF.

The chain recombines TRBV5-1 with TRBJ2-7; 11 nucleotides align to TRBD2. After removal of 5 bases from V and 0 bases from J, the junction contained 7 bases not matched to a gene. The germline V gene encodes CDR1 SGHRS and CDR2 YFSETQ. This CDR3 is 16 amino acids long. CDR3 sequence (DNA): TGCGCCAGCAGTTTCGGGACTAGCGGTAGCTCCTACGAGCAGTACTTC. It yields the protein CASSFGTSGSSYEQYF.

The chain employs TRBV2 and TRBJ2-2; a possible D gene is TRBD1 (7 bases). The CDR3 contains 15 residues. The V end lost 6 bases, the J end lost 5 bases, and 16 bases lay between the germline ends. Germline CDR1 reads SNHLY; CDR2 reads FYNNEI. CDR3 loop: CASRAQGGWTGELFF. DNA for the CDR3: TGTGCCAGCAGGGCTCAGGGGGGATGGACCGGGGAGCTGTTTTTT.

The CDR3 spells CASSDRASGGHEQFF. DNA for the CDR3: TGTGCCAGCAGTGATAGGGCTAGCGGGGGGCATGAGCAGTTCTTC. The chain is built from TRBV2 and TRBJ2-1, with 11 nucleotides matching TRBD2. The CDR3 spans 15 residues. V lost 3 bases to trimming and J lost 8 bases; unmatched junction nucleotides: 6. Germline V gene data show CDR1 as SNHLY and CDR2 as FYNNEI.

The chain links TRBV6-1 to TRBJ1-2; perhaps TRBD1 as D (5 bases). Per germline, CDR1 MNHNS and CDR2 SASEGT. CDR3 length: 14 amino acids. The V end was cut by 1 base, the J end by 3 bases, with 9 bases between. CDR3 sequence: CASSEGRGDYGYTF. The CDR3 bases are TGTGCCAGCAGTGAAGGGCGGGGGGACTATGGCTACACCTTC.

The table lists this clone with a count of one. V gene TRBV7-3 combines with J gene TRBJ2-3; 7 positions match TRBD2. Germline V gene sequence: CDR1 SGHTA, CDR2 FQGTGA. Germline trimming cut 6 bases from V and 6 bases from J; bases unmatched to any gene: 9. The CDR3 consists of 14 residues. CDR3 amino acids: CASRFGLESDTQYF. The CDR3 DNA reads TGTGCCAGCAGATTCGGACTAGAGAGCGATACGCAGTATTTT.

V and J are TRBV27 and TRBJ2-7; 7 bases are shared with TRBD1. The germline gives CDR1 MNHEY, CDR2 SMNVEV (reference sequence). The junction had 4 bases not matched to a gene; V was cut back by 3 bases and J by 5 bases. The CDR3 has 13 residues. DNA for the CDR3: TGTGCCAGCAGTTTTGACAGGGAGAACGAGCAGTACTTC. Protein sequence: CASSFDRENEQYF.

V is TRBV7-6 and J is TRBJ2-6; D gene ambiguous. The CDR3 is made up of 15 amino acids. Germline V gives CDR1 SGHVS, CDR2 FNYEAQ. Trimming took 5 bases from V and 0 from J, leaving 8 bases between them. CDR3 sequence (DNA): TGTGCCAGCAGCCCCCAGTACTCTGGGGCCAACGTCCTGACTTTC. Encoded protein: CASSPQYSGANVLTF.

In DNA form, the CDR3 reads TGTGCCTGGAGCGCCGGGACAGGGTCCGGGGAGCTGTTTTTT. As protein: CAWSAGTGSGELFF. This chain joins TRBV30 and TRBJ2-2; 9 bases match TRBD1. Per the germline V gene, CDR1 is GTSNPN and CDR2 is SVGIG (reference sequence). V was clipped by 3 bases and J by 6 bases; unmatched bases: 5. The CDR3 is made up of 14 amino acids. The full variable domain, rest sourced from reference TRBV30 and TRBJ2-2, is SQTIHQWPATLVQPVGSPLSLECTVEGTSNPNLYWYRQAAGRGLQLLFYSVGIGQISSEVPQNLSASRPQDRQFILSSKKLLLSDSGFYLCAWSAGTGSGELFFGEGSRLTVL.

The rearrangement links TRBV10-3 to TRBJ2-3, with 9 bases identical to TRBD2. Trimming removed 9 bases from V and 0 bases from J; junction bases left unmatched: 4. The CDR3 contains 14 residues. CDR1 ENHRY and CDR2 SYGVKD come from the germline V gene. CDR3 sequence: CAIKSGRSTDTQYF. CDR3 nucleotide sequence: TGTGCCATAAAAAGCGGGAGGAGCACAGATACGCAGTATTTT.

The chain recombines TRBV5-1 with TRBJ2-1; 10 nucleotides match TRBD1. Germline V CDR1 and CDR2: SGHRS, YFSETQ. The CDR3 covers 16 residues. With 2 bases clipped from V and 5 bases from J, the junction kept 7 bases outside the gene matches. CDR3 protein: CASSLAGTGDHNEQFF. The CDR3 region has the DNA TGCGCCAGCAGCTTAGCCGGGACAGGGGACCACAATGAGCAGTTCTTC.

The genes are TRBV4-1 and TRBJ1-5; possible D gene TRBD1, 5 bases. There are 15 residues in the CDR3. Looked up from germline, CDR1 is MGHRA and CDR2 is YSYEKL. The V end lost 3 bases, the J end lost 3 bases, and 12 bases lay between the germline ends. The CDR3 is CASSQGGVYNQPQHF. The CDR3 DNA reads TGCGCCAGCAGCCAGGGGGGGGTATACAATCAGCCCCAGCATTTT.

The rearrangement joins TRBV7-2 to TRBJ2-2; 8 bases map to TRBD2. The CDR3 is 16 amino acids. Per the germline V gene, CDR1 is SGHTA and CDR2 is FQGNSA. V gave up 5 bases and J gave up 6 bases; unmatched junction bases: 11. The chain's CDR3 is CASSVPREGRAGELFF. In DNA, the CDR3 is TGTGCCAGCAGCGTCCCCCGGGAGGGCCGAGCCGGGGAGCTGTTTTTT.

The chain recombines TRBV28 with TRBJ2-5; D may be TRBD1 (5 bases). Deletions cut 8 bases from V and 1 base from J, with 14 bases between. The CDR3 spans 14 residues. Germline CDR1 is MDHEN and CDR2 is SYDVKM. The CDR3 DNA is TGTGCCAGCGGCCAAAAGGGGCTCCAAGAGACCCAGTACTTC. Encoded protein: CASGQKGLQETQYF.

In regard to this clone: Other DNA sequences within the sample encode an identical CDR3. The chain joins TRBV5-1 to TRBJ1-1; D is ambiguous. The CDR3 runs 14 residues. V was shortened by 0 bases and J by 1 base, with 7 bases between the two germline ends. Germline CDR1 and CDR2: SGHRS and YFSETQ. The CDR3 spells CASSLAAGNTEAFF. The CDR3 coding sequence is TGCGCCAGCAGCTTGGCTGCGGGGAACACTGAAGCTTTCTTT.

The chain carries TRBV5-1 and TRBJ2-1, with TRBD2 matching over 7 bases. Losses at the gene ends were 4 bases for V and 0 bases for J; bases not matched to a gene: 4. The germline gives CDR1 SGHRS, CDR2 YFSETQ. The CDR3 has 15 residues. CDR3 coding DNA: TGCGCCAGCAGCGCGAGCGGGGCCTCCTACAATGAGCAGTTCTTC. Its translation: CASSASGASYNEQFF.

This chain joins TRBV2 and TRBJ1-5, with D tentatively TRBD1 (5 bases). The CDR3 has 15 amino acids. Trimming removed 7 bases at V and 1 base at J, with 14 bases between. CDR1 and CDR2 from the germline V gene are SNHLY and FYNNEI. The CDR3 spells CASKGRGGSNQPQHF. The DNA for the CDR3 is TGTGCCAGCAAAGGAAGGGGAGGGAGCAATCAGCCCCAGCATTTT.

The V call is TRBV4-1, the J call TRBJ1-1; TRBD1 aligns across 9 bases. CDR1 is MGHRA, CDR2 YSYEKL, per germline. The CDR3 has 12 residues. V gave up 3 bases and J gave up 11 bases; unmatched junction bases: 4. The CDR3 spells CASSHPGQGAFF. The CDR3 nucleotides are TGCGCCAGCAGCCACCCCGGACAGGGGGCTTTCTTT.